The 10 T cell receptor beta chains below all came from one sample that was sequenced in a study of Ad26.COV2.S vaccination and SARS-CoV-2 variants. The table came from immunoSEQ multiplex PCR; TCRdb's copy has only in-frame clones and leaves some out. Here the sample spans under 550,000 clones, over 75% being singletons. Specified treatment: 15 to 20 received Ad26.COV2.S at low or high dose, single or two shots; 5 received placebo; per-sample allocation not given. Sample collection was performed on day 63 after the first vaccine or placebo injection. The sequences come from peripheral blood, collected in a trial of Ad26.COV2.S vaccine versus placebo. These receptors all stem from a person between 18 and 65 years old who received the Ad26.COV2.S COVID-19 vaccine or a placebo.

This clone was detected only once. The chain has TRBV29-1 and TRBJ2-3; possible D gene TRBD2, 6 bases. Trimming stripped 5 bases from V and 0 bases from J, with 15 bases between. The V gene's germline CDR1 is SQVTM and CDR2 ANQGSEA. The CDR3 is 15 residues long. The CDR3 sequence is CSVSQTRTSTDTQYF. CDR3 nucleotides: TGCAGCGTTTCCCAGACTAGGACTAGCACAGATACGCAGTATTTT.

CDR3 amino acids: CASRGTAYEQYF. As DNA, the CDR3 is TGTGCCAGCAGAGGGACCGCCTACGAGCAGTACTTC. The V call is TRBV2, the J call TRBJ2-7; D could derive from TRBD1 or TRBD2 (5 bases each). Germline V gives CDR1 SNHLY, CDR2 FYNNEI. This CDR3 is built from 12 residues. Trimming stripped 6 bases from V and 2 bases from J, with 8 bases between.

The chain combines TRBV18 with TRBJ1-6; no reliable D call. There are 13 residues in the CDR3. Trimming left V 6 bases short and J 6 bases short, with 9 bases between. Looked up from germline, CDR1 is KGHSH and CDR2 is LQKENI. The CDR3 is CASSSEGNSPLHF. Here the CDR3 DNA reads TGTGCCAGCTCGAGCGAAGGTAATTCACCCCTCCACTTT.

V and J are TRBV6-2 or TRBV6-3 and TRBJ2-5, with TRBD2 matching 8 bases. V trimming: 0 bases; J trimming: 5 bases; junction bases outside the gene matches: 5. Germline-derived CDR1 and CDR2 are MNHEY and SVGEGT. The CDR3 contains 15 residues. The CDR3 coding sequence is TGTGCCAGCAGTTACTCTGCGGGGGGTGGGGAGACCCAGTACTTC. It translates to CASSYSAGGGETQYF.

This rearrangement joins TRBV30 to TRBJ2-3; D ambiguous. CDR3 length: 13 residues. Trimming removed 4 bases at V and 2 bases at J, with 10 bases between. CDR1 and CDR2 from the germline V gene are GTSNPN and SVGIG (reference sequence). The CDR3 reads CAWKNYPTDTQYF. Here the CDR3 DNA reads TGTGCCTGGAAGAACTATCCCACAGATACGCAGTATTTT. The full variable domain, with the rest looked up from reference TRBV30 and TRBJ2-3, is SQTIHQWPATLVQPVGSPLSLECTVEGTSNPNLYWYRQAAGRGLQLLFYSVGIGQISSEVPQNLSASRPQDRQFILSSKKLLLSDSGFYLCAWKNYPTDTQYFGPGTRLTVL.

The gene calls are TRBV30 and TRBJ1-2; TRBD1 aligns across 8 bases. The V gene end was trimmed by 0 bases and the J gene end by 2 bases; junction bases not matched to a gene: 20. Germline CDR1 and CDR2: GTSNPN and SVGIG (reference sequence). The CDR3 totals 20 residues. The CDR3 DNA reads TGTGCCTGGAGTGTACGGCCTTCGAAGGAGGGACAGGAGGCAAACTATGGCTACACCTTC. Protein: CAWSVRPSKEGQEANYGYTF. Full variable domain (outside the CDR3, taken from reference TRBV30 and TRBJ1-2): SQTIHQWPATLVQPVGSPLSLECTVEGTSNPNLYWYRQAAGRGLQLLFYSVGIGQISSEVPQNLSASRPQDRQFILSSKKLLLSDSGFYLCAWSVRPSKEGQEANYGYTFGSGTRLTVV.

This clone was picked up one time. V is TRBV7-3 and J is TRBJ2-6; TRBD2 aligns across 8 bases. V was pared by 6 bases and J by 0 bases, with 7 bases of the junction left unmatched. The CDR3 spans 17 residues. Germline-derived CDR1 and CDR2 are SGHTA and FQGTGA. For the CDR3, the DNA is TGTGCCAGCAGTCCCGGACTAGCTCCCTCTGGGGCCAACGTCCTGACTTTC. It encodes CASSPGLAPSGANVLTF.

This chain joins TRBV29-1 and TRBJ2-5, with D possibly matching TRBD1 (5 bases). V lost 4 bases, J lost 2 bases, and 8 bases lay in between. The CDR3 length is 12 residues. CDR1 and CDR2 from the germline V gene are SQVTM and ANQGSEA. In nucleotides, the CDR3 is TGCAGCGTTGGGCAGGGACAAGAGACCCAGTACTTC. This translates into CSVGQGQETQYF.

The chain links TRBV7-9 to TRBJ2-2; TRBD1 matches 7 bases. From germline, CDR1 is SEHNR and CDR2 FQNEAQ (reference sequence). After removal of 6 bases from V and 4 bases from J, the junction contained 8 bases not matched to a gene. CDR3 length: 15 amino acids. The CDR3 region is CASRSRQGITGELFF. CDR3 bases: TGTGCCAGCAGGTCGAGACAGGGTATCACCGGGGAGCTGTTTTTT.

The rearrangement uses TRBV5-4 and TRBJ2-3; either TRBD1 or TRBD2 may supply D (6 bases each). Germline loops: CDR1 SGHNT, CDR2 YYREEE (reference sequence). Between the trimmed V and J ends, which lost 1 base and 5 bases, there was a span of 14 bases. The CDR3 is 15 amino acids. The CDR3 DNA is TGTGCCAGCAGCTTGTCAACAGGGAGGTTAGATACGCAGTATTTT. Protein sequence: CASSLSTGRLDTQYF. The full variable domain, with the rest looked up from reference TRBV5-4 and TRBJ2-3, is ETGVTQSPTHLIKTRGQQVTLRCSSQSGHNTVSWYQQALGQGPQFIFQYYREEENGRGNFPPRFSGLQFPNYSSELNVNALELDDSALYLCASSLSTGRLDTQYFGPGTRLTVL.